Shown below are 15 T cell receptor beta chains from a single sample sequenced in a study of T cell responses to AZD1222 COVID-19 vaccine. Using immunoSEQ multiplex PCR, the repertoire was profiled, and TCRdb retains in-frame clones only, with some absent. The sample yields some 100,000 clones, approximately 90% seen once. The source was peripheral blood, collected on day 0 of AZD1222 vaccination. These receptor sequences come from an adult in good health.

The rearrangement joins TRBV4-1 to TRBJ1-2; D might be TRBD1 (5 bases). The CDR3 sequence is 15 residues long. V was shortened by 1 base and J by 4 bases, with 13 bases between the two germline ends. Germline V CDR1 and CDR2: MGHRA, YSYEKL. The DNA for the CDR3 is TGCGCCAGCAGCCAAGCTTCAGGGAACGTCTATGGCTACACCTTC. It is translated as CASSQASGNVYGYTF.

The chain uses TRBV7-2 and TRBJ2-7, with TRBD2 matching 12 bases. Per germline, CDR1 SGHTA and CDR2 FQGNSA. The CDR3 extends over 19 amino acids. The junction had 20 bases not matched to a gene; V was cut back by 5 bases and J by 6 bases. CDR3 in amino acids: CASSTEQPLAGGGRFEQYF. The CDR3 DNA sequence: TGTGCCAGCAGCACCGAGCAACCTCTAGCGGGGGGGGGCCGTTTCGAGCAGTACTTC.

This rearrangement joins TRBV19 to TRBJ1-2; unclear D gene. The CDR3 has 15 residues. V was clipped by 0 bases and J by 4 bases, with 12 bases between them. Per germline, CDR1 LNHDA and CDR2 SQIVND (reference sequence). CDR3 sequence (DNA): TGTGCCAGTAGTATAGATCGAGGACCCCTCTATGGCTACACCTTC. It encodes CASSIDRGPLYGYTF.

The V and J genes are TRBV7-2 and TRBJ1-6; weak D call: TRBD1 (6 bases). CDR1 is SGHTA and CDR2 is FQGNSA in the germline V gene. V was pared by 6 bases and J by 3 bases, with 18 bases between. CDR3 length: 17 residues. Here the CDR3 reads CASSSSGGGFYNSPLHF. DNA of the CDR3: TGTGCCAGCAGTTCCTCGGGTGGGGGCTTCTATAATTCACCCCTCCACTTT.

This chain links TRBV12-3 or TRBV12-4 with TRBJ1-5; 8 bases map to TRBD1. There are 13 residues in the CDR3. V was clipped by 8 bases and J by 6 bases; unmatched bases: 6. CDR3 amino acids: CASGDRGGQPQHF. CDR3 DNA: TGTGCCAGCGGCGACAGGGGAGGTCAGCCCCAGCATTTT.

The rearrangement links TRBV29-1 to TRBJ2-7; D is possibly TRBD1 (6 bases). Germline assignment: CDR1 SQVTM and CDR2 ANQGSEA. The CDR3 covers 13 residues. Trimming pared 7 bases from V and 0 bases from J, leaving 13 bases between. The CDR3 DNA reads TGCAGCGATCGGGACACCAGCTCCTACGAGCAGTACTTC. Its protein product is CSDRDTSSYEQYF.

V usage is TRBV28 and J usage is TRBJ2-7; D unresolved. Germline V lookup: CDR1 MDHEN, CDR2 SYDVKM. The CDR3 covers 14 residues. V lost 3 bases and J 4 bases, leaving 13 bases between the germline ends. DNA for the CDR3: TGTGCCAGCAGTTTTAGCACATTTCAGTACGAGCAGTACTTC. Encoded protein: CASSFSTFQYEQYF.

The genes are TRBV7-8 and TRBJ1-2; D is perhaps TRBD1 (5 bases). The CDR3 has 13 residues. Germline V CDR1 and CDR2: SGHVS, FQNEAQ. The germline V and J ends were trimmed by 4 bases and 7 bases, with 13 bases remaining between them. For the CDR3, the DNA is TGTGCCAGCAGCTCCTACGGGGCGGGTGGCTACACCTTC. Translated, it gives CASSSYGAGGYTF.

Here the CDR3 reads CASRERDTQYF. CDR3 sequence (DNA): TGTGCCAGCAGGGAACGTGATACGCAGTATTTT. This chain connects TRBV28 to TRBJ2-3; D is uncertain. Germline values: CDR1 MDHEN, CDR2 SYDVKM. Deletions cut 6 bases from V and 6 bases from J, with 7 bases between. The CDR3 runs 11 residues.

This chain links TRBV9 with TRBJ2-5; a possible D gene is TRBD2 (5 bases). The CDR3 loop spans 15 amino acids. The V gene lost 4 bases and the J gene lost 6 bases, with 19 bases spanning the gap. The V gene's germline CDR1 is SGDLS and CDR2 YYNGEE. As DNA, the CDR3 is TGTGCCAGCAGCCCCCGGGGTAGGGAAGGCAAGACCCAGTACTTC. As protein: CASSPRGREGKTQYF.

This chain uses TRBV3-1 (or the pseudogene TRBV3-2) with TRBJ1-1; possibly TRBD1 for D (6 bases). Per germline, CDR1 LGHDT and CDR2 YNNKEL (reference sequence). This CDR3 spans 14 amino acids. Trimming shortened V by 2 bases and J by 1 base, and 8 bases separated the two germline ends. This chain's CDR3 is CASSQRQENTEAFF. The CDR3 nucleotides read TGTGCCAGCAGCCAAAGACAGGAGAACACTGAAGCTTTCTTT.

The rearrangement uses TRBV2 and TRBJ1-2, with a weak D call TRBD1 (6 bases). V lost 4 bases to trimming and J lost 7 bases, with 13 bases between them. This CDR3 has 13 amino acids. Germline CDR1 reads SNHLY; CDR2 reads FYNNEI. DNA for the CDR3: TGTGCCAGCAGTGCCTGGGGGGGCAGTGGCTACACCTTC. This gives the protein CASSAWGGSGYTF.

The count of this clone is one. The rearrangement joins TRBV12-3 or TRBV12-4 to TRBJ1-5; D gene ambiguous. The V and J ends lost 2 bases and 6 bases respectively, with 5 bases between them. This CDR3 spans 12 amino acids. The CDR3, as DNA: TGTGCCAGCAGTTTAAGGTTTCAGCCCCAGCATTTT. It yields the protein CASSLRFQPQHF.

The rearrangement joins TRBV24-1 to TRBJ2-1, with 8 bases that match TRBD2. This CDR3 spans 17 amino acids. Germline CDR1 KGHDR, CDR2 SFDVKD. V was pared by 3 bases and J by 7 bases, with 13 bases of the junction left unmatched. Here the CDR3 reads CATSDLGGGQSGNEQFF. The CDR3 DNA is TGTGCCACCAGTGATCTGGGCGGGGGGCAAAGTGGAAATGAGCAGTTCTTC.

The chain recombines TRBV19 with TRBJ1-6, with 10 bases lining up with TRBD1. Unmatched junction bases numbered 4, after V lost 7 bases and J lost 7 bases. CDR3 length equals 14 residues. The V gene's germline CDR1 is LNHDA and CDR2 SQIVND (reference sequence). CDR3 DNA: TGTGCCAGTAACCGGGACAGGGGAAATTCACCCCTCCACTTT. Translation: CASNRDRGNSPLHF. Looking up the rest from reference TRBV19 and TRBJ1-6 gives the full variable domain: DGGITQSPKYLFRKEGQNVTLSCEQNLNHDAMYWYRQDPGQGLRLIYYSQIVNDFQKGDIAEGYSVSREKKESFPLTVTSAQKNPTAFYLCASNRDRGNSPLHFGNGTRLTVT.